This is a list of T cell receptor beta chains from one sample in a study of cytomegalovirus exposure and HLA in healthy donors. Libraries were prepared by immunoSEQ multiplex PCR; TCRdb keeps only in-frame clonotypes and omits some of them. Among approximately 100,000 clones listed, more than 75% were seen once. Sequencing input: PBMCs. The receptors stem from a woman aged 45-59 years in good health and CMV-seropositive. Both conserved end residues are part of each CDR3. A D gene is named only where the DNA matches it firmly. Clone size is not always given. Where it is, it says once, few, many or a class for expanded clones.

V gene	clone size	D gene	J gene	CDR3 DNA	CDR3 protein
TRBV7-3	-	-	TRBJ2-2	TGTGCCAGCAGCTTAACAGGGGCCACCGGGGAGCTGTTTTTT	CASSLTGATGELFF
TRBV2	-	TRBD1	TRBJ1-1	TGTGCCAGCAGTGTCGACAGGGCCACTGAAGCTTTCTTT	CASSVDRATEAFF
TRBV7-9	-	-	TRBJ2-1	TGTGCCAGCAGCCCAGAACTAGAGGTTAGGAATGAGCAGTTCTTC	CASSPELEVRNEQFF
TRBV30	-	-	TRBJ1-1	TGTGCCTGGAGACCTCTAAGGGGGAACACTGAAGCTTTCTTT	CAWRPLRGNTEAFF
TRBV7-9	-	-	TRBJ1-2	TGTGCCAGCAGCTTAGAAGGGGTGAAAGGTGGCTACACCTTC	CASSLEGVKGGYTF
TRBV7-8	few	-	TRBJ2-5	TGTGCCAGCAGCTTAGACCTATTAGAGACCCAGTACTTC	CASSLDLLETQYF
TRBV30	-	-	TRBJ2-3	TGTGCCTGGAGTGTAATCGGTGCTAGCACAGATACGCAGTATTTT	CAWSVIGASTDTQYF
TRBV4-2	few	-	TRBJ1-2	TGTGCCAGCAGCCAAGGTACACAGGGTGGGGACTATGGCTACACCTTC	CASSQGTQGGDYGYTF
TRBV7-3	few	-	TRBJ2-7	TGTGCCAGCAGCTCCCATGGGGGGGCAGGGTTGGCCTACGAGCAGTACTTC	CASSSHGGAGLAYEQYF
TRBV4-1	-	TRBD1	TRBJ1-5	TGCGCCAGCAGTCTTGGGACAGTTAGGAATCAGCCCCAGCATTTT	CASSLGTVRNQPQHF
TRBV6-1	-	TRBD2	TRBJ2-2	TGTGCCAGCATTCGGGAGGGCCTCCGAACCGGGGAGCTGTTTTTT	CASIREGLRTGELFF
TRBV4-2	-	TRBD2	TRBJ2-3	TGTGCCAGCAGCCAGGGACGTCCCTCCACTAGCGGGAGAGGCCCCACAGATACGCAGTATTTT	CASSQGRPSTSGRGPTDTQYF
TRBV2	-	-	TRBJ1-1	TGTGCCAGCAGCAAAAGTTCTAGCACTGAAGCTTTCTTT	CASSKSSSTEAFF
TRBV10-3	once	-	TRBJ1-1	TGTGCCATCAGTGAGAAGAGGAGGGAAGCTGAAGCTTTCTTT	CAISEKRREAEAFF
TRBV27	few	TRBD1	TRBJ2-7	TGTGCCAGCACCGCTGCCGGGACAGGGCGCTACGAGCAGTACTTC	CASTAAGTGRYEQYF
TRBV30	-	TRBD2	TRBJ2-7	TGTGCCTGGACGGGGACTAGCGGGGAGTCTCCCTACGAGCAGTACTTC	CAWTGTSGESPYEQYF
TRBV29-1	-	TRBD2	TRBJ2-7	TGCAGCGCTACTAGCGCTACGTCCTTCTACGAGCAGTACTTC	CSATSATSFYEQYF
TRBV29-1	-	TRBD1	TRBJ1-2	TGCAGCGTTGAGGGGACAGGTCATCTATATGGCTACACCTTC	CSVEGTGHLYGYTF
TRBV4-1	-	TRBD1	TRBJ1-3	TGCGCCAGCAGCGGGACAGGGACTGAAAACACCATATATTTT	CASSGTGTENTIYF
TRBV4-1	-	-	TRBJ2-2	TGCGCCAGCAGCCTCAAGAACCCGGGCACCGGGGAGCTGTTTTTT	CASSLKNPGTGELFF
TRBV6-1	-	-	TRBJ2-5	TGTGCCAGCAGTGAAGCGGACAGTCGGGAGACCCAGTACTTC	CASSEADSRETQYF
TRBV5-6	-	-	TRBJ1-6	TGTGCCAGCAGCACTGCAGGGTGGAACTATAATTCACCCCTCCACTTT	CASSTAGWNYNSPLHF
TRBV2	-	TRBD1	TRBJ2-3	TGTGCCAGCAGTTACAGGGGTTTAGGAGATACGCAGTATTTT	CASSYRGLGDTQYF
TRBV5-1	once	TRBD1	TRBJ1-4	TGCGCCAGCAGCTTCGGACAGGGAGGGGAAAAACTGTTTTTT	CASSFGQGGEKLFF
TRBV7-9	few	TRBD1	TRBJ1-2	TGTTCCAGCAGCCATATGCCGGGACAGGGAACCCATGGCTACACCTTC	CSSSHMPGQGTHGYTF
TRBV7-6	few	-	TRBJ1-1	TGTGCCAGCAGCTTAGAGGAGGTGAACACTGAAGCTTTCTTT	CASSLEEVNTEAFF
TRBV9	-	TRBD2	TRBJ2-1	TGTGCCAGCAGCGTGGAAGCGGGGGGTCCCTACAATGAGCAGTTCTTC	CASSVEAGGPYNEQFF
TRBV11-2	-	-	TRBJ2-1	TGTGCCAGCAGTTCCCGAGAGGAGCGGAAGTCCTACAATGAGCAGTTCTTC	CASSSREERKSYNEQFF